The clone carrying this T cell receptor (beta chain) was detected many times. Its target is not known. This CDR3 has 15 residues. CDR1 and CDR2 (germline): SGHTA, FQGNSA. J lost 2 bases, V lost 4 bases, and 4 bases had no gene match. This entry is derived from a study of regulatory T cells in long-lasting Graves disease. The wider study: In persistent Graves' disease, antithyroid drugs had been taken for over 5 years and TSH receptor antibodies stayed positive.

Both iRepertoire HTBI primers and Arm-PCR of CDR3 regions were used to build the TCR beta libraries. TCRdb reprocessed the multiplex PCR reads via MiXCR and lists one record per CDR3 protein. Here the sample spans around 430,000 distinct CDR3 sequences, under 25% being singletons. Regarding the study as a whole: Segments TRBV28, TRBJ1-2 and TRBJ2-5 showed preferential usage in persistent disease.

The sample's time point: persistent/refractory GD, antithyroid drugs over 5 years with positive TRAb. PBMC RNA served as the TCR library source. The source of the patients was an endocrinology department in Xi'an, China. Roughly 9.2-milliliter peripheral blood samples went into EDTA tubes. The sample here was peripheral blood mononuclear cells (PBMCs), taken when the disease was refractory, from a patient treated with antithyroid drugs. The rearrangement links TRBV7-2 to TRBJ2-7, with 11 positions matching TRBD2. The clonotype originates from a female donor with Graves disease. The CDR3 protein is CASSSTSGNTYEQYF. CDR3 in DNA: TGTGCCAGCAGCTCGACTAGCGGGAACACCTACGAGCAGTACTTC. The variable domain in full, with the rest retrieved from reference TRBV7-2 and TRBJ2-7, is GAGVSQSPSNKVTEKGKDVELRCDPISGHTALYWYRQSLGQGLEFLIYFQGNSAPDKSGLPSDRFSAERTGGSVSTLTIQRTQQEDSAVYLCASSSTSGNTYEQYFGPGTRLTVT.